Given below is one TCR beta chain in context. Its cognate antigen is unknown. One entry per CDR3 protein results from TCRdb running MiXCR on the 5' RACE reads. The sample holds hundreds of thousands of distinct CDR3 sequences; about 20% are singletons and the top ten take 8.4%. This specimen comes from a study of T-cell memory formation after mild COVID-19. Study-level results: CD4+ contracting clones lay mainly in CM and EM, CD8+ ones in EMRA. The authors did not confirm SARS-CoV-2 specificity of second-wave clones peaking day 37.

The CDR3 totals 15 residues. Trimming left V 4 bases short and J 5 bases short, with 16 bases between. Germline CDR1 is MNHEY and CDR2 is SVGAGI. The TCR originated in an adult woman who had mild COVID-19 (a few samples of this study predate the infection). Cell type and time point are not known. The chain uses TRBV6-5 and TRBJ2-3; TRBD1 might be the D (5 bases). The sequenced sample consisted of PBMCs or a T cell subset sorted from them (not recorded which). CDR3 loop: CASSSRQKVRDTQYF. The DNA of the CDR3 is TGTGCCAGCAGTTCTAGACAGAAGGTACGAGATACGCAGTATTTT.